Each of the 22 T cell receptor beta chains below was sequenced from the same sample in a study of tissue T cells after allogeneic stem cell transplantation. Repertoires were generated with immunoSEQ multiplex PCR, while TCRdb's copy carries only in-frame clones and drops some. This table has roughly 7,300 clones, 50% appearing once. Time point described: mouse harvest day 7 after allogeneic transplant. The graft held 10^6 splenic CD5+ T cells and 10^7 T-cell-depleted bone marrow cells. The specimen sequenced was gut tissue. Receptor source: a female BALB/c mouse given C57BL/6 T cells with graft-versus-host disease after an allogeneic hematopoietic cell transplant.

Turning to this clone: The genes are named according to mouse. From the germline J gene comes the end of the CDR3, since the read stops 1 residue before it. The chain is built from TRBV31 and TRBJ2-7; 9 nucleotides match TRBD2. The CDR3 extends over 17 amino acids. Germline V gives CDR1 GKSSPN, CDR2 SITVG. Trimming cost V 0 bases and J 0 bases; bases outside gene matches: 9. CDR3 bases read: TGTGCCTGGAGTCTTGGCTGGGGGGGGAGGAGCTCCTATGAACAGTAC. Translating gives CAWSLGWGGRSSYEQY. The full CDR3 protein reads CAWSLGWGGRSSYEQYF. The full variable domain, completed using reference TRBV31 and TRBJ2-7, is AQTIHQWPVAEIKAVGSPLSLGCTIKGKSSPNLYWYWQATGGTLQQLFYSITVGQVESVVQLNLSASRPKDDQFILSTEKLLLSHSGFYLCAWSLGWGGRSSYEQYFGPGTRLTVL.

Regarding this clone: Gene labels here are mouse ones. The CDR3 end lies 1 residue beyond the end of the read and is filled in from the germline J gene. The rearrangement joins TRBV2 to TRBJ1-2, with TRBD1 matching 8 bases. J gave up 2 bases and V 0 bases, and 5 bases lay outside the gene matches. Germline loops: CDR1 LGHNA, CDR2 YSYQKL. The CDR3 contains 16 residues. CDR3 protein: CASSQDPGQANSDYTF. The CDR3 DNA, read in part, is TGTGCCAGCAGCCAAGATCCGGGACAGGCGAACTCCGACTACACC. The complete variable domain, with remaining parts taken from reference TRBV2 and TRBJ1-2, reads DPKIIQKPKYLVAVTGSEKILICEQYLGHNAMYWYRQSAKKPLEFMFSYSYQKLMDNQTASSRFQPQSSKKNHLDLQITALKPDDSATYFCASSQDPGQANSDYTFGSGTRLLVI.

A note on this clone: Gene names denote mouse genes. The sequence runs out 1 residue before the end of the CDR3; the remainder is reconstructed from the germline J gene. The chain recombines TRBV26 with TRBJ2-1, with D perhaps given as TRBD1 or TRBD2 (5 bases each). This CDR3 spans 15 amino acids. CDR1 and CDR2 from the germline V gene are KGHPV and FQNQEV (reference sequence). Trimming removed 2 bases at V and 0 bases at J, with 8 bases between. CDR3: CASSLGGYNYAEQFF. The sequenced part of the CDR3 DNA is TGTGCCAGCAGTCTGGGGGGTTATAACTATGCTGAGCAGTTC.

As for this clone: The genes and germline here are from mouse. The CDR3 extends 1 residue past the end of the read, so its final part is completed from the germline J gene. J is TRBJ2-4 and V is TRBV3, with D maybe TRBD1 (6 bases). The CDR3 runs 14 residues. Germline assignment: CDR1 SNHLY and CDR2 FYNGKV (reference sequence). V was trimmed by 4 bases and J by 2 bases, leaving 10 bases between them. The DNA read from the CDR3 is TGTGCCAGCAGCTCCGGGACACATCAAAACACCTTGTAC. Translation: CASSSGTHQNTLY. The whole CDR3 sequence reads CASSSGTHQNTLYF.

On this clone: The listed genes are named as in mouse. The read ends 1 residue early relative to the CDR3; the germline J gene fills the gap. The genes are TRBV26 and TRBJ1-6; no clear D gene. TRBJ1-6 qualifies as an ORF whose function is uncertain. The CDR3 has 14 residues. Germline CDR1 reads KGHPV; CDR2 reads FQNQEV (reference sequence). V lost 4 bases and J 1 base, leaving 5 bases between the germline ends. The covered CDR3 bases are TGTGCCAGCAGTCGACAATCCTATAATTCGCCCCTCTAC. Translating gives CASSRQSYNSPLY. The complete CDR3 sequence is CASSRQSYNSPLYF.

In regard to this clone: Gene names and germline refer to mouse. The CDR3 end is not reached by the read, which stops 1 residue before it; the germline J gene fills it in. This chain joins TRBV15 and TRBJ1-4; TRBD1 is a possible D gene (5 bases). The CDR3 consists of 12 residues. The germline V gene encodes CDR1 SGHND and CDR2 FRSKSL. With 3 bases removed from V and 6 bases from J, the gap between germline ends came to 5 bases. CDR3 in amino acids: CASSLGDERLFF. The sequenced part of the CDR3 DNA is TGTGCCAGCAGTTTGGGGGACGAAAGATTATTT.

In regard to this clone: Gene names refer to mouse genes. The CDR3 bases that were read are TGTGCCAGCAGTCTGAACAGTATTTCCAACGAAAGATTATTT. Amino acids: CASSLNSISNERLF. The complete CDR3 sequence is CASSLNSISNERLFF. The V call is TRBV26, the J call TRBJ1-4; D remains unclear. The read ends 1 residue shy of where the CDR3 ends; the end is completed using the germline J gene. The CDR3 extends over 15 amino acids. Germline values: CDR1 KGHPV, CDR2 FQNQEV (reference sequence). Deletions cut 2 bases from V and 0 bases from J, with 7 bases between.

Note on this clone: The genes and germline here are from mouse. The CDR3 extends 1 residue past the end of the read, so its final part is completed from the germline J gene. The rearrangement links TRBV19 to TRBJ2-4; D call uncertain. Germline CDR1 reads FNHDT; CDR2 reads SITEND (reference sequence). The CDR3 contains 13 residues. V gave up 0 bases and J gave up 4 bases, with 6 bases separating them. CDR3 protein: CASSIAQKNTLYF. The sequenced part of the CDR3 DNA is TGTGCCAGCAGTATAGCACAGAAAAACACCTTGTAC.

About this clone itself: The genes and germline here are from mouse. Read coverage stops 1 residue before the CDR3 terminus; the germline J gene supplies the remainder. The chain joins TRBV17 to TRBJ2-2; D is unclear. The CDR3 consists of 13 residues. CDR1 is MNHDT and CDR2 is YYDKIL in the germline V gene. Trimming removed 5 bases from V and 5 bases from J, with 9 bases in between. The covered CDR3 bases are TGTGCTAGCAGTCCTCAGGATACCGGGCAGCTCTAC. Residues: CASSPQDTGQLY. Given in full, the CDR3 is CASSPQDTGQLYF.

Only a few counts were recorded for this clone. Mouse names are used for the genes. The DNA ends 1 residue before the CDR3 does, and the rest of the CDR3 is filled in from the germline J gene. Other DNA variants within this sample encode the same CDR3. The V and J genes are TRBV26 and TRBJ1-1; 7 bases are a match to TRBD1. This CDR3 has 13 residues. V lost 6 bases and J lost 5; bases outside the gene matches: 6. CDR1 is KGHPV, CDR2 FQNQEV, per germline (reference sequence). The sequenced part of the CDR3 DNA is TGTGCCAGCAGCCGACAGGGTGGGACAGAAGTCTTC. It encodes CASSRQGGTEVF. The complete CDR3 reads CASSRQGGTEVFF.

This clone appeared a few times. Gene labels here are mouse ones. The CDR3 is cut off 1 residue early in the read; its end comes from the germline J gene. This sequence joins TRBV3 and TRBJ2-7; TRBD1 aligns across 10 bases. The V segment lost 4 bases and the J segment 7 bases; nucleotides outside the gene matches: 4. In germline, CDR1 is SNHLY, CDR2 FYNGKV (reference sequence). The CDR3 length is 13 residues. CDR3 protein: CASSSGQGWEQYF. The covered CDR3 bases are TGTGCCAGCAGCTCGGGACAGGGGTGGGAACAGTAC.

A word on this clone: Any gene name here is a mouse gene name. The CDR3 extends 1 residue past the end of the read, so its final part is completed from the germline J gene. The V and J genes are TRBV3 and TRBJ2-7; 10 nucleotides match TRBD1. This CDR3 has 14 residues. Germline V gives CDR1 SNHLY, CDR2 FYNGKV (reference sequence). Trimming at V came to 1 base and at J to 4 bases, leaving 1 base not matched to a gene. CDR3 sequence: CASSLGGQGYEQYF. The sequenced CDR3 bases are TGTGCCAGCAGCTTAGGGGGACAGGGGTATGAACAGTAC.

This clone turned up a few times. The genes are named according to mouse. The CDR3 end is not reached by the read, which stops 1 residue before it; the germline J gene fills it in. The rearrangement uses TRBV3 and TRBJ2-3; 12 nucleotides align to TRBD2. The germline V gene encodes CDR1 SNHLY and CDR2 FYNGKV (reference sequence). The CDR3 consists of 16 residues. After removal of 1 base from V and 4 bases from J, the junction contained 3 bases not matched to a gene. The covered CDR3 bases are TGTGCCAGCAGCTTAGTGGGACTGGGGGGTCCAGAAACGCTGTAT. It translates to CASSLVGLGGPETLY. The full CDR3 sequence reads CASSLVGLGGPETLYF.

With regard to this clone: The gene names here belong to mouse. The CDR3 end lies 1 residue beyond the end of the read and is filled in from the germline J gene. The V call is TRBV26, the J call TRBJ2-7; 10 positions agree with TRBD1. J was trimmed by 7 bases and V by 2 bases; bases with no gene match: 2. The CDR3 is 13 residues long. Per the germline V gene, CDR1 is KGHPV and CDR2 is FQNQEV (reference sequence). CDR3 residues: CASSLGTGAEQYF. The part of the CDR3 DNA that was read is TGTGCCAGCAGTCTGGGGACAGGGGCCGAACAGTAC. The entire variable domain, with the rest obtained from reference TRBV26 and TRBJ2-7, is as follows: NSKVIQTPRYLVKGQGQKAKMRCIPEKGHPVVFWYQQNKNNEFKFLINFQNQEVLQQIDMTEKRFSAECPSNSPCSLEIQSSEAGDSALYLCASSLGTGAEQYFGPGTRLTVL.

Note on this clone: Mouse names are used for the genes. The DNA ends 1 residue before the CDR3 does, and the rest of the CDR3 is filled in from the germline J gene. This rearrangement joins TRBV13-1 to TRBJ2-7; 8 nucleotides agree with TRBD2. The CDR3 extends over 12 amino acids. CDR1 is NSHNY and CDR2 is SYGAGN in the germline V gene. The J segment lost 7 bases and the V segment lost 5 bases, leaving 5 bases of the junction unmatched. The sequenced CDR3 bases are TGTGCCAGCAGGGACTGGGAGAGGGAACAGTAC. It encodes CASRDWEREQY. The entire CDR3 protein reads CASRDWEREQYF.

A remark on this clone: Gene names refer to mouse genes. The CDR3 end is not reached by the read, which stops 1 residue before it; the germline J gene fills it in. The J gene is TRBJ1-1, the V gene TRBV1; no reliable D call. The CDR3 is made up of 11 amino acids. The V gene's germline CDR1 is NSQYPW and CDR2 LRSPGD (reference sequence). Trimming left V 4 bases short and J 1 base short, with 1 base between. Partial CDR3 DNA: TGCACCTGCAGTGTAAACACAGAAGTCTTC. The encoded protein is CTCSVNTEVF. The full CDR3 reads CTCSVNTEVFF.

To note about this clone: Gene and germline names: mouse. Read data end 1 residue before the CDR3 end; the end is taken from the germline J gene. This chain uses TRBV5 with TRBJ1-1, with D perhaps TRBD1 (5 bases). Germline lookup yields CDR1 LGHNA and CDR2 YNLKQL (reference sequence). The length of the CDR3 is 14 residues. V lost 0 bases and J lost 4, with 9 bases in between. The CDR3 region is CASSQDGQFTEVFF. Partial CDR3 DNA: TGTGCCAGCAGCCAAGACGGACAATTCACAGAAGTCTTC.

This clone is deemed medium-sized (0.01 to 0.1%). Germline and genes here are mouse. The read terminates 1 residue ahead of where the CDR3 ends, so the germline J gene completes it. The chain couples TRBV26 to TRBJ2-1; TRBD2 agrees at 8 bases. V was pared by 4 bases and J by 3 bases, with 5 bases of the junction left unmatched. The length of the CDR3 is 15 residues. The germline gives CDR1 KGHPV, CDR2 FQNQEV (reference sequence). CDR3 sequence reads: CASSPRGGAYAEQFF. CDR3 DNA, as far as it was read: TGTGCCAGCAGTCCCCGGGGGGGCGCCTATGCTGAGCAGTTC.

This clone has only a few counts. Mouse germline and gene names are used. The observed sequence ends 1 residue before the CDR3 terminus, with the missing tail filled in from the germline J gene. This chain connects TRBV26 to TRBJ2-1; 9 nucleotides agree with TRBD1. Germline V gene sequence: CDR1 KGHPV, CDR2 FQNQEV (reference sequence). The junction had 2 bases not matched to a gene; V was cut back by 4 bases and J by 1 base. The CDR3 runs 15 residues. The covered CDR3 bases are TGTGCCAGCAGTCGACAGGGGGGCAACTATGCTGAGCAGTTC. It is translated as CASSRQGGNYAEQF. In full, the CDR3 is CASSRQGGNYAEQFF. Based on the CDR3 plus reference TRBV26 and TRBJ2-1, the full variable domain is NSKVIQTPRYLVKGQGQKAKMRCIPEKGHPVVFWYQQNKNNEFKFLINFQNQEVLQQIDMTEKRFSAECPSNSPCSLEIQSSEAGDSALYLCASSRQGGNYAEQFFGPGTRLTVL.

A note on this clone: Mouse germline and gene names are used. The sequence runs out 1 residue before the end of the CDR3; the remainder is reconstructed from the germline J gene. This chain joins TRBV3 and TRBJ2-2; the match to TRBD2 covers 11 bases. The CDR3 runs to 16 residues. Germline V gives CDR1 SNHLY, CDR2 FYNGKV (reference sequence). With V trimmed by 5 bases and J by 0 bases, 2 bases remained unmatched. This CDR3 is CASSRGLGANTGQLYF. CDR3 bases read: TGTGCCAGCAGCCGGGGACTGGGGGCAAACACCGGGCAGCTCTAC.

Comment on this clone: Genes and germline are mouse. The DNA ends 1 residue before the CDR3 does, and the rest of the CDR3 is filled in from the germline J gene. The chain uses TRBV15 and TRBJ1-1; D uncertain. The CDR3 has 14 residues. Looked up from germline, CDR1 is SGHND and CDR2 is FRSKSL. V gave up 2 bases and J gave up 0 bases, with 7 bases separating them. The CDR3 is CASSLHSANTEVFF. CDR3 DNA (partial): TGTGCCAGCAGTTTACACAGTGCAAACACAGAAGTCTTC.

Comment on this clone: Gene names are mouse gene names. The read gets to within 1 residue of the CDR3 end, and the germline J gene fills in the rest. The V and J genes are TRBV24 and TRBJ2-7, with D hard to call. Trimming took off 1 base at V and 6 bases at J, with 1 base between the two ends. Germline lookup yields CDR1 KGHTA and CDR2 FRNEEI. The CDR3 covers 10 residues. The CDR3 DNA, read in part, is TGTGCCAGCAGTCTGTTTGAACAGTAC. Translating gives CASSLFEQY. The complete CDR3 reads CASSLFEQYF.